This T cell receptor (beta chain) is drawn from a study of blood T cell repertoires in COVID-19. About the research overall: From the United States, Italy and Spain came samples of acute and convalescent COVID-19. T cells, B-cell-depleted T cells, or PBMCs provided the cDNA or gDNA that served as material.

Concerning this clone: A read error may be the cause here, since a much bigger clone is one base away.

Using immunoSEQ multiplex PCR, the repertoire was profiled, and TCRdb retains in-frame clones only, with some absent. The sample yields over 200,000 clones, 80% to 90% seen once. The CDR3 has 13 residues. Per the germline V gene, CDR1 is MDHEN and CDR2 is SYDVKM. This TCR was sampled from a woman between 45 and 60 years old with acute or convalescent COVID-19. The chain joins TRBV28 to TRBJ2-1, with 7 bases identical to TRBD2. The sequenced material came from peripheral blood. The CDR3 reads CTGSPGGVNEQFF. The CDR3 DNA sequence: TGTACCGGCAGCCCGGGAGGAGTGAATGAGCAGTTCTTC.